Below, 21 T cell receptor beta chains from the same sample are listed, as sequenced in a study of shared clonotypes between healthy human individuals. This table comes from immunoSEQ multiplex PCR, and its TCRdb copy is limited to in-frame clones, with some not included. The sample contains millions of clones, roughly 95% of which appear only once. Naive CD8 cells lacked CD45RO and underwent positive selection for CCR7, leaving out terminally differentiated effector memory CD45RA+ cells. Sample: naive CD8+ T cells sorted from blood. These receptor sequences come from a man between 18 and 29 years old in good health.

The chain uses TRBV28 and TRBJ2-1, with 8 bases lining up with TRBD2. Germline CDR1 MDHEN, CDR2 SYDVKM. With V trimmed by 2 bases and J by 9 bases, 6 bases remained unmatched. CDR3 length equals 14 residues. The chain's CDR3 is CASSLPAGAPEQFF. The CDR3 region has the DNA TGTGCCAGCAGTTTACCAGCGGGGGCTCCTGAGCAGTTCTTC.

About this clone itself: The germline gene is not matched at one end of the junction; a read error may be the cause. CDR3 DNA sequence: TGTGCCAGCAGTTTATCACCTATCTACTATGAGCAGTTCTTC. Translating it yields CASSLSPIYYEQFF. This chain connects TRBV27 to TRBJ2-1, with D uncertain. The CDR3 spans 14 residues. Germline lookup yields CDR1 MNHEY and CDR2 SMNVEV (reference sequence).

This chain joins TRBV27 and TRBJ1-1; 8 nucleotides line up with TRBD1. J gave up 8 bases and V 6 bases, and 5 bases lay outside the gene matches. The germline V gene has CDR1 MNHEY and CDR2 SMNVEV (reference sequence). The CDR3 is made up of 12 amino acids. As DNA, the CDR3 is TGTGCCAGCAGCAACAGGGGGGGGGAAGCTTTCTTT. Protein sequence: CASSNRGGEAFF.

The genes are TRBV30 and TRBJ1-2; 7 bases line up with TRBD1. The junction had 6 bases not matched to a gene; V was cut back by 5 bases and J by 0 bases. The length of the CDR3 is 14 residues. Germline lookup yields CDR1 GTSNPN and CDR2 SVGIG (reference sequence). The chain's CDR3 is CAWLDRSANYGYTF. The DNA of the CDR3 is TGTGCCTGGTTGGACAGGTCCGCTAACTATGGCTACACCTTC.

The J gene is TRBJ2-3, the V gene TRBV5-6, with 15 bases matching TRBD2. There are 15 residues in the CDR3. V shed 4 bases and J 5 bases; nucleotides not matched to a gene: 2. Germline CDR1 is SGHDT and CDR2 is YYEEEE. CDR3 in amino acids: CASSGGLAGGDTQYF. CDR3 coding DNA: TGTGCCAGCAGCGGGGGACTAGCGGGAGGAGATACGCAGTATTTT.

V gene TRBV25-1 combines with J gene TRBJ1-6; D gene uncertain. CDR3 size: 15 residues. Trimming removed 0 bases at V and 5 bases at J, with 8 bases between. CDR1 is MGHDK, CDR2 SYGVNS, per germline. The CDR3 bases are TGTGCCAGCAGTGAATACGCAAGGAATAATTCACCCCTCCACTTT. Residues: CASSEYARNNSPLHF.

The chain combines TRBV27 with TRBJ2-2; D not certain. This CDR3 is 14 amino acids long. The ends were cut back, 0 bases at V and 6 bases at J, with 8 bases in the middle. Per the germline V gene, CDR1 is MNHEY and CDR2 is SMNVEV (reference sequence). CDR3 in amino acids: CASSLSGPPGELFF. The DNA of the CDR3 is TGTGCCAGCAGTTTATCGGGTCCCCCCGGGGAGCTGTTTTTT.

Concerning this clone: Other DNA sequences from this sample encode an identical CDR3 as well. This chain joins TRBV5-6 and TRBJ2-2; TRBD2 agrees at 11 bases. With 0 bases clipped from V and 2 bases from J, the junction kept 0 bases outside the gene matches. This CDR3 has 16 residues. Per the germline V gene, CDR1 is SGHDT and CDR2 is YYEEEE. The CDR3 sequence: CASSLGLAGNTGELFF. The CDR3 region has the DNA TGTGCCAGCAGCTTGGGACTAGCGGGAAACACCGGGGAGCTGTTTTTT.

This chain joins TRBV7-7 and TRBJ2-7; perhaps D is TRBD1 or TRBD2 (7 bases each). The CDR3 is 12 amino acids. The germline gives CDR1 SSHAT, CDR2 FNYEAQ (reference sequence). As DNA, the CDR3 is TGTGCTAGCCAGGGGGAGGGTAGTAAGCAGTACTTC. Amino acid sequence: CASQGEGSKQYF.

Concerning this clone itself: Other nucleotide sequences from this sample produce the same CDR3. This sequence joins TRBV7-9 and TRBJ2-5; D is uncertain. The CDR3 has 14 amino acids. Trimming stripped 3 bases from V and 0 bases from J, with 8 bases between. Germline CDR1 and CDR2: SEHNR and FQNEAQ (reference sequence). The CDR3 coding sequence is TGTGCCAGCAGCTTCGATTCGAACCAAGAGACCCAGTACTTC. Encoded protein: CASSFDSNQETQYF.

The rearrangement uses TRBV29-1 and TRBJ2-7, with 11 bases aligning to TRBD2. J gave up 6 bases and V 5 bases, and 3 bases lay outside the gene matches. The CDR3 extends over 12 amino acids. Germline assignment: CDR1 SQVTM and CDR2 ANQGSEA. The chain's CDR3 is CSVQLAGVEQYF. The CDR3 DNA follows: TGCAGCGTTCAACTAGCGGGGGTCGAGCAGTACTTC.

The V gene is TRBV9, the J gene TRBJ1-2; D possibly corresponds to TRBD1 (6 bases). V was cut by 4 bases and J by 8 bases, with 18 bases left in between. CDR1 SGDLS and CDR2 YYNGEE come from the germline V gene. The CDR3 totals 14 residues. CDR3 DNA: TGTGCCAGCAGCTCCCCGGGAGGGGGTTCAGGCTACACCTTC. It encodes CASSSPGGGSGYTF. Supplemented by reference TRBV9 and TRBJ1-2, the full variable domain reads DSGVTQTPKHLITATGQRVTLRCSPRSGDLSVYWYQQSLDQGLQFLIQYYNGEERAKGNILERFSAQQFPDLHSELNLSSLELGDSALYFCASSSPGGGSGYTFGSGTRLTVV.

This chain connects TRBV6-5 to TRBJ2-1; maybe TRBD2 (5 bases). This CDR3 is 14 amino acids long. V was pared by 6 bases and J by 5 bases, with 14 bases between. CDR1 is MNHEY, CDR2 SVGAGI, per germline. The CDR3 DNA follows: TGTGCCAGCAGCCTACTAGGACCCCACAATGAGCAGTTCTTC. It encodes CASSLLGPHNEQFF.

This clone was observed once. The V and J genes are TRBV4-1 and TRBJ2-7; D is perhaps TRBD1 (5 bases). Germline assignment: CDR1 MGHRA and CDR2 YSYEKL. The V gene lost 4 bases and the J gene lost 0 bases, with 13 bases spanning the gap. The CDR3 has 15 amino acids. CDR3 nucleotides: TGCGCCAGCAGCCGGTACGAAACAGGCTCCTACGAGCAGTACTTC. This gives the protein CASSRYETGSYEQYF.

As concerns this clone: The same CDR3 also results from other DNA sequences found in this sample. V usage is TRBV9 and J usage is TRBJ1-4; 8 bases map to TRBD1. CDR1 is SGDLS and CDR2 is YYNGEE in the germline V gene. The trim removed 3 bases at V and 2 bases at J, leaving 3 bases unmatched. This CDR3 comprises 15 residues. CDR3 sequence reads: CASSATGATNEKLFF. The CDR3 bases are TGTGCCAGCAGCGCGACAGGGGCGACTAATGAAAAACTGTTTTTT.

The rearrangement joins TRBV27 to TRBJ2-1; 10 bases line up with TRBD2. J was trimmed by 3 bases and V by 6 bases; bases with no gene match: 14. This CDR3 is 18 amino acids long. Germline assignment: CDR1 MNHEY and CDR2 SMNVEV (reference sequence). CDR3 bases: TGTGCCAGCAGAGAAACAATCCTAGCGGGAGAGGTCTACAATGAGCAGTTCTTC. The encoded protein is CASRETILAGEVYNEQFF.

This clone occurred once. Other DNA sequences from this sample encode an identical CDR3 as well. This chain connects TRBV10-3 to TRBJ2-7; TRBD2 matches 9 bases. The CDR3 sequence is 15 residues long. Looked up from germline, CDR1 is ENHRY and CDR2 is SYGVKD. V trimming: 3 bases; J trimming: 0 bases; junction bases outside the gene matches: 3. This CDR3 reads CAISDGSGSSYEQYF. DNA for the CDR3: TGTGCCATCAGTGACGGTAGCGGGAGCTCCTACGAGCAGTACTTC.

This chain joins TRBV11-2 and TRBJ2-1; D is unclear. The V gene's germline CDR1 is SGHAT and CDR2 FQNNGV. The ends were cut back, 4 bases at V and 8 bases at J, with 15 bases in the middle. The CDR3 is 14 amino acids. The CDR3 loop is CASSYLAGMDEQFF. The CDR3 DNA reads as TGTGCCAGCAGCTACCTCGCCGGTATGGATGAGCAGTTCTTC.

J is TRBJ2-1 and V is TRBV6-5; D gene unclear. CDR1 and CDR2 (germline): MNHEY, SVGAGI. Trimming took 2 bases from V and 4 from J, leaving 6 bases between them. This CDR3 has 13 residues. CDR3 sequence reads: CASSYAAYNEQFF. CDR3 DNA: TGTGCCAGCAGTTACGCTGCTTACAATGAGCAGTTCTTC.

This chain's CDR3 is CASSYGGWGYGYTF. DNA for the CDR3: TGTGCCAGCAGTTACGGCGGGTGGGGCTATGGCTACACCTTC. V usage is TRBV6-5 and J usage is TRBJ1-2, with D unresolved. The V gene's germline CDR1 is MNHEY and CDR2 SVGAGI. The V end was cut by 2 bases, the J end by 4 bases, with 11 bases between. This CDR3 has 14 residues.

This chain joins TRBV27 and TRBJ2-1; maybe TRBD1 (6 bases). The CDR3 contains 14 residues. V was clipped by 5 bases and J by 7 bases, with 15 bases between them. CDR1 is MNHEY, CDR2 SMNVEV, per germline (reference sequence). The CDR3 sequence is CASSPGTQGNEQFF. CDR3 nucleotide sequence: TGTGCCAGCAGTCCGGGGACACAAGGGAATGAGCAGTTCTTC.